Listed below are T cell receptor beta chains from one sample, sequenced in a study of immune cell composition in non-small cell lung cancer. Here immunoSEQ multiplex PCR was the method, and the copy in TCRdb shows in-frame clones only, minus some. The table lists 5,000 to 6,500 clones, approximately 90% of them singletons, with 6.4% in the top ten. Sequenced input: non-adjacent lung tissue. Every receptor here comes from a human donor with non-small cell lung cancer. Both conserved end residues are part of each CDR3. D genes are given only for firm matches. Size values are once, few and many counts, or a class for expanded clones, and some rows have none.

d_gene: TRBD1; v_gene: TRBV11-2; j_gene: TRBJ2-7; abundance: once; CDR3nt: TGTGCCAGCAGCTTAGATCTTGGGGACAGGGTGGAGCAGTACTTC; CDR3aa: CASSLDLGDRVEQYF
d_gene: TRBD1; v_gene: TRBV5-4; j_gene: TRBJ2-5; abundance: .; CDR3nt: TGTGCCAGCAGCGAGAGACAGGGGGCGCCGGGGGAGACCCAGTACTTC; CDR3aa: CASSERQGAPGETQYF
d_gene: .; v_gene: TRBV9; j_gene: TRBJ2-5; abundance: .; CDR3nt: TGTGCCAGCAGCGTTTGGTCGGGTGTACAAGAGACCCAGTACTTC; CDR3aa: CASSVWSGVQETQYF
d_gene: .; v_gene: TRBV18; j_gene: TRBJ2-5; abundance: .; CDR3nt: TGTGCCAGCTCACCAGGCAGGGCCCCAGAGACCCAGTACTTC; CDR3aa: CASSPGRAPETQYF
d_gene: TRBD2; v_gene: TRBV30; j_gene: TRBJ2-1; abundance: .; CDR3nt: TGTGCCTGGAGTAAGGGACTAGCGGGAGCGAATGAGCAGTTCTTC; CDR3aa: CAWSKGLAGANEQFF
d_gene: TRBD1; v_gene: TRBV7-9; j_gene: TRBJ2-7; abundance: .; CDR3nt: TGTGCCAGCAGAAGGGAAGGAAGGGGGCAGGTCTACGAGCAGTACTTC; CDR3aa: CASRREGRGQVYEQYF
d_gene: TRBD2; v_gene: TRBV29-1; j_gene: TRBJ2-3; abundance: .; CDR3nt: TGCAGCGTTTCTCTGACCACTCGACTAGCGGGTCCCTTAGATACACAGTATTTT; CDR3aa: CSVSLTTRLAGPLDTQYF
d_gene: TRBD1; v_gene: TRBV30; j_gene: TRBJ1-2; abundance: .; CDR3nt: TGTGCCTGGAACAGGGGATGGAATGGCTACACCTTC; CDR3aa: CAWNRGWNGYTF
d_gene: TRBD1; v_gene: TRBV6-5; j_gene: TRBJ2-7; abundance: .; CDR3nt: TGTGCCAGCAGTCGACGACAGGGGGGCTCCTACGAGCAGTACTTC; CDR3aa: CASSRRQGGSYEQYF
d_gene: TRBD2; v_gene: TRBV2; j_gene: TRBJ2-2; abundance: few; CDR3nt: TGTGCCAGCAGTGAAACCACTAGCGGGAGGCCGGGCACCGGGGAGCTGTTTTTT; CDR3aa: CASSETTSGRPGTGELFF
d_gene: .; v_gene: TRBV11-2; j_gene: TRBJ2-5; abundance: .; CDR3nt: TGTGCCAGCAGCTTAGGTATGGGGCGGCCCCAAGAGACCCAGTACTTC; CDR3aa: CASSLGMGRPQETQYF
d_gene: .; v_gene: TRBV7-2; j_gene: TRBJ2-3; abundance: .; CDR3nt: TGTGCCAGCAGCTTCGCAGGGAGGAACACAGATACGCAGTATTTT; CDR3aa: CASSFAGRNTDTQYF
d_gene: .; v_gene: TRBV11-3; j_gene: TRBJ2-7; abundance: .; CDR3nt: TGTGCCAGCAGCTTAGCTGGCGGTAGCTCCTACGAGCAGTACTTC; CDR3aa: CASSLAGGSSYEQYF
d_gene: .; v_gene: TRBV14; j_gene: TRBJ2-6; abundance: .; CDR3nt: TGTGCCAGCAGCCAAGATCGCCTAGCTGCTGGGGCCAACGTCCTGACTTTC; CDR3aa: CASSQDRLAAGANVLTF
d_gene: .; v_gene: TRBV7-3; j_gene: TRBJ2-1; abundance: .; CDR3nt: TGTGCCAGCAGCTTCTCGACTCACAATGAGCAGTTCTTC; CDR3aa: CASSFSTHNEQFF
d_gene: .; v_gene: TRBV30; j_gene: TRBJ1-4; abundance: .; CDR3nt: TGTGCCGCGGGGGTTCGTCCTAATGAAAAACTGTTTTTT; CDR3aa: CAAGVRPNEKLFF
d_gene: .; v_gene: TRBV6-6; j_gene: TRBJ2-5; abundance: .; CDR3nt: TGTGCCAGCAGTTCGCCGGGACAAAAGGGGGAGACCCAGTACTTC; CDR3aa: CASSSPGQKGETQYF
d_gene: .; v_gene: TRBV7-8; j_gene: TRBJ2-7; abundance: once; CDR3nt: TGTGCCAGCAGCTGGGGAGCCTACGAGCAGTACTTC; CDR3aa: CASSWGAYEQYF
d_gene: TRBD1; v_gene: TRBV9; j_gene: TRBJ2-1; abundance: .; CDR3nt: TGTGCCAGCAGCGCGTCTCGGGACAGGGTCTCCTACAATGAGCAGTTCTTC; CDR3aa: CASSASRDRVSYNEQFF
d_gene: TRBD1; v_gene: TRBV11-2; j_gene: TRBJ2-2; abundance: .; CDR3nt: TGTGCCAGCAGCCCCGGGACAGGGGGGAACACCGGGGAGCTGTTTTTT; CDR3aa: CASSPGTGGNTGELFF
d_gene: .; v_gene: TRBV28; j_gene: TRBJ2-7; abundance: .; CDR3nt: TGTGCCAGCACCGATTTCACCCCCCGGGACACAAGCTCCTACGAGCAGTACTTC; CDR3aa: CASTDFTPRDTSSYEQYF
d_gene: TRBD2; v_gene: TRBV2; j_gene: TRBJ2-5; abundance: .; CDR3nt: TGTGCCAGCAGTATACTAGCGGGAATAAGAGAGACCCAGTACTTC; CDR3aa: CASSILAGIRETQYF